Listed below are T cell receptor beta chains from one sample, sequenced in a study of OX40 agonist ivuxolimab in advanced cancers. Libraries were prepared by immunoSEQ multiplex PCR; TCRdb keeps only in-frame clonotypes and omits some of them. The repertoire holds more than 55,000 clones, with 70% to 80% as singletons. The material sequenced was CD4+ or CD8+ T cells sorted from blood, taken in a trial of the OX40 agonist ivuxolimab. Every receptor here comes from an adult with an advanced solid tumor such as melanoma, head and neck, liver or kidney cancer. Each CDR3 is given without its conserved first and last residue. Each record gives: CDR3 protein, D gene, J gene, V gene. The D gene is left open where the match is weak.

CDR3: ASSSNRGREYEQY
D: TRBD1
J: TRBJ2-7
V: TRBV7-2

CDR3: ASSLIQGRGTNEKLF
D: NA
J: TRBJ1-4
V: TRBV27

CDR3: ASSPNTGELF
D: NA
J: TRBJ2-2
V: TRBV9

CDR3: ASSSQDYVLQETQY
D: NA
J: TRBJ2-5
V: TRBV5-5

CDR3: ASSLAFGQGWGSPLH
D: TRBD1
J: TRBJ1-6
V: TRBV11-2

CDR3: ASSFSPRQPQH
D: NA
J: TRBJ1-5
V: TRBV7-2

CDR3: ASSAYRAPATNEKLF
D: NA
J: TRBJ1-4
V: TRBV6-1

CDR3: ASSVEGTGTRYEQY
D: TRBD2
J: TRBJ2-7
V: TRBV9

CDR3: ASSVGGSNNEKLF
D: NA
J: TRBJ1-4
V: TRBV9

CDR3: ASSLDRSLETGELF
D: NA
J: TRBJ2-2
V: TRBV5-4

CDR3: ASSLTGTVTYEQY
D: TRBD1
J: TRBJ2-7
V: TRBV27

CDR3: AWRDLAELREHEQF
D: TRBD2
J: TRBJ2-1
V: TRBV30

CDR3: ASSFGTSGSSGAKNIQY
D: TRBD2
J: TRBJ2-4
V: TRBV2

CDR3: ASSPRETGADTQY
D: TRBD1
J: TRBJ2-3
V: TRBV7-3

CDR3: ASSLMADTQY
D: NA
J: TRBJ2-3
V: TRBV7-9

CDR3: ASSAGQGRTDTQY
D: TRBD1
J: TRBJ2-3
V: TRBV11-3

CDR3: SVGTSTDTQY
D: NA
J: TRBJ2-3
V: TRBV29-1

CDR3: ASSLLKGRAEQY
D: TRBD2
J: TRBJ2-7
V: TRBV5-1

CDR3: ASTPWADGADTQY
D: NA
J: TRBJ2-3
V: TRBV5-1

CDR3: ASSLIGTGELF
D: NA
J: TRBJ2-2
V: TRBV5-6

CDR3: ASSLVNPNTGELF
D: NA
J: TRBJ2-2
V: TRBV11-2

CDR3: ASSLVGREEEQF
D: TRBD2
J: TRBJ2-1
V: TRBV11-3

CDR3: ASSPGQRNNEQF
D: NA
J: TRBJ2-1
V: TRBV5-1

CDR3: ASSLEWTDTQY
D: NA
J: TRBJ2-3
V: TRBV7-7

CDR3: ASSLGRAGEQY
D: NA
J: TRBJ2-7
V: TRBV28

CDR3: AWSVAIAGHEQF
D: NA
J: TRBJ2-1
V: TRBV30

CDR3: ASSVATNEKLF
D: NA
J: TRBJ1-4
V: TRBV9

CDR3: ASSVPLDDNTGELF
D: NA
J: TRBJ2-2
V: TRBV9

CDR3: ASRLSLAGITDTQY
D: NA
J: TRBJ2-3
V: TRBV19

CDR3: ASSLVIGLAYNEQF
D: TRBD2
J: TRBJ2-1
V: TRBV7-9

CDR3: ASLGGARGTEAF
D: NA
J: TRBJ1-1
V: TRBV19

CDR3: ASRWGQGASYEQY
D: TRBD1
J: NA
V: TRBV2

CDR3: ASSLARFGPTNEKLF
D: NA
J: TRBJ1-4
V: TRBV5-4

CDR3: SDRDATYGYT
D: NA
J: TRBJ1-2
V: TRBV29-1

CDR3: ASSPGANVLT
D: NA
J: TRBJ2-6
V: TRBV18

CDR3: ASRLGTEAF
D: NA
J: TRBJ1-1
V: TRBV5-4

CDR3: ASSSTLVGTGDSSYEQY
D: TRBD1
J: TRBJ2-7
V: TRBV7-9

CDR3: ASSPWTSGAAGGEQF
D: TRBD2
J: TRBJ2-1
V: TRBV7-3

CDR3: ASSTDRGFVEQY
D: TRBD1
J: TRBJ2-7
V: TRBV18

CDR3: ASSLSRNTEAF
D: NA
J: TRBJ1-1
V: TRBV27

CDR3: ASSLEQGSGQPQH
D: NA
J: TRBJ1-5
V: TRBV4-2

CDR3: AISETPRTETGNTIY
D: NA
J: TRBJ1-3
V: TRBV10-3

CDR3: ASSLSLTSAYEQY
D: TRBD2
J: TRBJ2-7
V: TRBV7-2

CDR3: ASSLALDGSTYFGELF
D: NA
J: TRBJ2-2
V: TRBV5-1

CDR3: ASRFGSGALYGYT
D: NA
J: TRBJ1-2
V: TRBV19

CDR3: ASSFAGGGDTQY
D: TRBD1
J: TRBJ2-3
V: TRBV7-2

CDR3: ASSDGASGVYEQY
D: TRBD2
J: NA
V: TRBV6-6

CDR3: ASSLVGSGNTIY
D: NA
J: TRBJ1-3
V: TRBV7-9

CDR3: SVASIGGFDTQY
D: NA
J: TRBJ2-3
V: TRBV29-1

CDR3: ASSWAGFTGELF
D: NA
J: TRBJ2-2
V: TRBV19

CDR3: ASSQWGDRSTGELF
D: NA
J: TRBJ2-2
V: TRBV4-1

CDR3: ASSLAGGDGYT
D: TRBD1
J: TRBJ1-2
V: TRBV28

CDR3: ASRVAGGPAGELF
D: TRBD2
J: TRBJ2-2
V: TRBV27

CDR3: ASSLRAGGLAGNQPQH
D: TRBD1
J: TRBJ1-5
V: TRBV27

CDR3: ASSLDATTQY
D: NA
J: TRBJ2-3
V: TRBV5-1